These 8 T cell receptor beta chains were all obtained from the same sample, sequenced in a study of CD8 T cells in ankylosing spondylitis. From the 5' RACE reads, TCRdb called clonotypes with MiXCR, one entry per CDR3 protein. The sample comprises approximately 200,000 distinct CDR3 sequences, over 10% of which are singletons, and 16% rests with the top ten. The sequenced sample was blood, either unsorted or a sorted T cell fraction (not recorded which). Receptors originate from a male donor with ankylosing spondylitis or in good health (not recorded which).

This clonotype was seen more than once but under ten times. V usage is TRBV5-8 and J usage is TRBJ2-1; D unclear. V shed 1 base and J shed 4 bases, with 6 bases lying between them. The length of the CDR3 is 13 residues. Germline CDR1 is SGHTS and CDR2 is YDEGEE. The CDR3, as DNA: TGTGCCAGCAGCTTGCAGTTTTACAATGAGCAGTTCTTC. Residues: CASSLQFYNEQFF.

The table lists this clonotype with many counts. The chain links TRBV27 to TRBJ1-1; 9 bases agree with TRBD1. V was clipped by 6 bases and J by 4 bases; unmatched bases: 0. The germline V gene encodes CDR1 MNHEY and CDR2 SMNVEV (reference sequence). This CDR3 is built from 12 residues. The CDR3 DNA reads TGTGCCAGCAGGACAGGGGGCACTGAAGCTTTCTTT. Translated, it gives CASRTGGTEAFF.

This clonotype was detected a few times. The chain uses TRBV27 and TRBJ1-1, with D maybe TRBD1 (6 bases). Germline CDR1 and CDR2: MNHEY and SMNVEV (reference sequence). Trimming stripped 5 bases from V and 8 bases from J, with 12 bases between. The CDR3 has 12 residues. CDR3 coding DNA: TGTGCCAGCAGTAAAACGGACAGAGAAGCTTTCTTT. This translates into CASSKTDREAFF.

The V and J genes are TRBV11-2 and TRBJ2-5; TRBD2 aligns across 9 bases. The V gene end was trimmed by 4 bases and the J gene end by 1 base; junction bases not matched to a gene: 4. Germline V gives CDR1 SGHAT, CDR2 FQNNGV. CDR3 length: 15 residues. The CDR3 DNA reads as TGTGCCAGCAGCTCCCTAGCGGGATCCCAAGAGACCCAGTACTTC. The encoded protein is CASSSLAGSQETQYF.

On this clonotype itself: An end of the junction differs from the germline gene, which may be a read error. The V and J genes are TRBV9 and TRBJ2-5; 8 bases line up with TRBD2. Germline V lookup: CDR1 SGDLS, CDR2 YYNGEE. The CDR3 has 13 amino acids. As DNA, the CDR3 is TGTGCCAGCAGCGCCGGGGGACTAGAGCCCCAGTACTTC. It translates to CASSAGGLEPQYF.

This clonotype appeared many times. CDR3 bases: TGTGCCAGCAGCCAAGAAGAGGGACAGGGCGGTCAGCCCCAGCATTTT. Protein sequence: CASSQEEGQGGQPQHF. The rearrangement joins TRBV4-2 to TRBJ1-5; 9 positions match TRBD1. The germline V gene has CDR1 LGHNA and CDR2 YNFKEQ. The V gene end was trimmed by 0 bases and the J gene end by 6 bases; junction bases not matched to a gene: 6. This CDR3 is 16 amino acids long.

The table lists this clonotype with a few counts. J is TRBJ2-2 and V is TRBV18; D may match TRBD1 or TRBD2 (5 bases each). V lost 1 base to trimming and J lost 6 bases, with 6 bases between them. The CDR3 contains 13 residues. Germline V gene lookup returns CDR1 KGHSH and CDR2 LQKENI. DNA for the CDR3: TGTGCCAGCTCACCACTGGGGGCCGGGGAGCTGTTTTTT. Its translation is CASSPLGAGELFF.

V gene TRBV27 combines with J gene TRBJ1-1, with D tentatively TRBD1 (6 bases). Germline loops: CDR1 MNHEY, CDR2 SMNVEV (reference sequence). The CDR3 covers 15 residues. The ends were cut back, 6 bases at V and 0 bases at J, with 14 bases in the middle. The CDR3 DNA reads as TGTGCCAGCAGCCCCCGGACAGTCATGAACACTGAAGCTTTCTTT. Amino acid sequence: CASSPRTVMNTEAFF.